The present entry profiles one T cell receptor beta chain with its context. This CDR3 is built from 12 residues. The V end lost 7 bases, the J end lost 0 bases, and 5 bases lay between the germline ends. The V gene's germline CDR1 is SEHNR and CDR2 FQNEAQ (reference sequence). The sample belongs to a study of blood T cell repertoires in COVID-19. Overall study: Acute and convalescent COVID-19 specimens originated in the United States, Italy and Spain.

Per the authors' pipeline: Quantification of nucleated cells was approximated via reference gene primer amplification. Repertoires were generated with immunoSEQ multiplex PCR, while TCRdb's copy carries only in-frame clones and drops some. V, J and clone size are those of that table, while D and trimming were read from the DNA. The sample records more than 10,000 clones, roughly 73% being singletons. The TCR sequence derives from a human donor in a cohort sampled during active COVID-19. V and J are TRBV7-9 and TRBJ2-3; D not resolved. The sample consisted of peripheral blood. The CDR3 reads CASTGSTDTQYF. DNA of the CDR3: TGTGCCAGCACCGGCAGCACAGATACGCAGTATTTT.